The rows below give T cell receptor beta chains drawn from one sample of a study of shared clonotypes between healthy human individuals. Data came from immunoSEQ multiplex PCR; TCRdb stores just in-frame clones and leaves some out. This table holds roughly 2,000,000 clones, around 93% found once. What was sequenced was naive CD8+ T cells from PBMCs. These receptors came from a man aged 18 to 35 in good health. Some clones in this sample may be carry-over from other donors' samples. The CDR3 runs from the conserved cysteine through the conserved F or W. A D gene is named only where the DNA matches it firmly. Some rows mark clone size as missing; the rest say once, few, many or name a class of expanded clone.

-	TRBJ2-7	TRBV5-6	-	TGTGCCAGCAGCTTACTGTGGGGCCCCAGCTCCTACGAGCAGTACTTC	CASSLLWGPSSYEQYF
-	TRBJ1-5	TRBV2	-	TGTGCCAGCAGTACTGGGCAGGAGGGCAATCAGCCCCAGCATTTT	CASSTGQEGNQPQHF
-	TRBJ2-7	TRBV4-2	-	TGTGCCAGCAGCCAAGATAGAGGGACTTTCGAGCAGTACTTC	CASSQDRGTFEQYF
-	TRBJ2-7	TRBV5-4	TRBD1	TGTGCCAGCAGCTTCGGACAGGGAGAGCAGTACTTC	CASSFGQGEQYF
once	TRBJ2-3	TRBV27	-	TGTGCCAGCCGGGGGTCAGATACGCAGTATTTT	CASRGSDTQYF
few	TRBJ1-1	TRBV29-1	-	TGCAGCGTTTCCGGGCCCAACACTGAAGCTTTCTTT	CSVSGPNTEAFF
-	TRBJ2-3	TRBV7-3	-	TGTGCCAGCAGCTCCACCGGGACCTCCCTAGTGGATACGCAGTATTTT	CASSSTGTSLVDTQYF
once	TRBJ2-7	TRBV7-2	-	TGTGCCAGCAGCTTAGTTCCTATCAGGTACGAGCAGTACTTC	CASSLVPIRYEQYF
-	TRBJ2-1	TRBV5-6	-	TGTGCCAGCAGCTTGGGGGTCGGGGTTAAGCAGTTCTTC	CASSLGVGVKQFF
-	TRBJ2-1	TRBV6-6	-	TGTGCCAGCAGTTATTTTGGACTCAACTCCTACAATGAGCAGTTCTTC	CASSYFGLNSYNEQFF
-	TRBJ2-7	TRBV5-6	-	TGTGCCAGCAGGGATGAAACAGGGTACTCCTACGAGCAGTACTTC	CASRDETGYSYEQYF
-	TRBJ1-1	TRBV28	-	TGTGCCACCCAGCAAAGAGGAGCCGGGACATTGGGAGCTTTCTTT	CATQQRGAGTLGAFF
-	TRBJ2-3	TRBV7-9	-	TGTGCCAGCACCTTGGGTGGCACAGATACGCAGTATTTT	CASTLGGTDTQYF
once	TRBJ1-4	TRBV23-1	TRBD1	TGCGCCAGCAGTCAAAAACTGGAGGGGGCGCTTGAAAAACTGTTTTTT	CASSQKLEGALEKLFF
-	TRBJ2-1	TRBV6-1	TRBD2	TGTGCCAGCAGTGCGACTAGCGGGAGAGGTTATGAGCAGTTCTTC	CASSATSGRGYEQFF